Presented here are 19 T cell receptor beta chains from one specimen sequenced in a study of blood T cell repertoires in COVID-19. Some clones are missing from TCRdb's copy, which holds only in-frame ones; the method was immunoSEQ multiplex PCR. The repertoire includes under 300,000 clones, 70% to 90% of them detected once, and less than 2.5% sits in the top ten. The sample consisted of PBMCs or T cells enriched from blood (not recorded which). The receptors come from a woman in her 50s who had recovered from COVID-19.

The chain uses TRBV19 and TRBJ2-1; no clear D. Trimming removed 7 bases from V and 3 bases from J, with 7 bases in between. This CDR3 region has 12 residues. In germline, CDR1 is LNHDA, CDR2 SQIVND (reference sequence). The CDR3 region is CASTLDYNEQFF. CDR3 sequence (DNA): TGTGCCAGTACCTTAGACTACAATGAGCAGTTCTTC. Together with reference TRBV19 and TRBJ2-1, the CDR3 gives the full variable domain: DGGITQSPKYLFRKEGQNVTLSCEQNLNHDAMYWYRQDPGQGLRLIYYSQIVNDFQKGDIAEGYSVSREKKESFPLTVTSAQKNPTAFYLCASTLDYNEQFFGPGTRLTVL.

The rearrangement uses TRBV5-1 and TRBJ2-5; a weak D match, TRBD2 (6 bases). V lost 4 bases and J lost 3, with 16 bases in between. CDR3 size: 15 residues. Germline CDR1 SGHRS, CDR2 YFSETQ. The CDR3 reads CASSPSGTPEETQYF. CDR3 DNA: TGCGCCAGCAGCCCCTCCGGGACTCCAGAAGAGACCCAGTACTTC.

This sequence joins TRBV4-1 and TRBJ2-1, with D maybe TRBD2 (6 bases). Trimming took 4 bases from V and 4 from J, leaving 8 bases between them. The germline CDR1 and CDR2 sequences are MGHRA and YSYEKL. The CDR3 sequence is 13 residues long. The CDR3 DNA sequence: TGCGCCAGCAGCCGAGCGGGTTACAATGAGCAGTTCTTC. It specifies CASSRAGYNEQFF.

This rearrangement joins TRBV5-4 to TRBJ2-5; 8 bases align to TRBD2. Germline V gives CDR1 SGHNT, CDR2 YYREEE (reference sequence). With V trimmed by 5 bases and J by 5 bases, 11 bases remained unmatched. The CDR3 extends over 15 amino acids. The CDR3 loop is CASSSTGTSGETQYF. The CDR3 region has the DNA TGTGCCAGCAGTTCGACCGGGACTAGTGGGGAGACCCAGTACTTC.

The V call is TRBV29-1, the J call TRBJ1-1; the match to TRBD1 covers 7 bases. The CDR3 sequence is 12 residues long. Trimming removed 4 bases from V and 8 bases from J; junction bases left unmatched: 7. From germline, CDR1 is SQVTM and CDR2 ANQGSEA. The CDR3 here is CSVGQGIGEAFF. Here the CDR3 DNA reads TGCAGCGTTGGACAGGGAATTGGAGAAGCTTTCTTT.

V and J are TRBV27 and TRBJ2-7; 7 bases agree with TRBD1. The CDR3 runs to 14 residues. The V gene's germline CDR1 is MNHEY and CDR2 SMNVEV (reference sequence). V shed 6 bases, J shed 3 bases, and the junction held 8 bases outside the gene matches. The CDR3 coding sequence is TGTGCCAGCAGCACGACGGGACAGCACTACGAGCAGTACTTC. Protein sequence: CASSTTGQHYEQYF.

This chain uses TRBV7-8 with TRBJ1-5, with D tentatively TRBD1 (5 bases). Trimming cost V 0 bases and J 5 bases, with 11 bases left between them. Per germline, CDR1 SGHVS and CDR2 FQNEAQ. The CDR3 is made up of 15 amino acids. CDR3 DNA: TGTGCCAGCAGCTTAGCGGGGCAGGGATATCAGCCCCAGCATTTT. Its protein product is CASSLAGQGYQPQHF.

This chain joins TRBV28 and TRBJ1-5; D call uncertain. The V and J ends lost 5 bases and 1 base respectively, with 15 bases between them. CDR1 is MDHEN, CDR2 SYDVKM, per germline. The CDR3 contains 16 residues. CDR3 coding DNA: TGTGCCAGCAGTCCGACGGCCACTACAAGCAATCAGCCCCAGCATTTT. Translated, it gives CASSPTATTSNQPQHF.

In DNA form, the CDR3 reads TGTGCCAGCACCCAAAGGGGGGGCAGGAGTGAAAAACTGTTTTTT. Protein sequence: CASTQRGGRSEKLFF. V usage is TRBV7-2 and J usage is TRBJ1-4; possibly TRBD1 for D (6 bases). CDR3 length: 15 amino acids. Germline CDR1 SGHTA, CDR2 FQGNSA. Trimming removed 7 bases at V and 7 bases at J, with 19 bases between.

The CDR3 loop is CAISVSAANTEAFF. CDR3 sequence (DNA): TGTGCCATCAGTGTTTCGGCGGCGAACACTGAAGCTTTCTTT. The V and J genes are TRBV10-3 and TRBJ1-1; no firm D call. The CDR3 spans 14 residues. Germline CDR1 ENHRY, CDR2 SYGVKD. V lost 4 bases and J 1 base, leaving 10 bases between the germline ends.

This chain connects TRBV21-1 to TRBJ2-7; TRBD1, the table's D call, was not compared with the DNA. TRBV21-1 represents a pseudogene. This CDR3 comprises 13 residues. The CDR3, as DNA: TGTGTCGTTCTAGGACAGGCCTCCTACGAGCAGTACTTC. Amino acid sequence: CVVLGQASYEQYF.

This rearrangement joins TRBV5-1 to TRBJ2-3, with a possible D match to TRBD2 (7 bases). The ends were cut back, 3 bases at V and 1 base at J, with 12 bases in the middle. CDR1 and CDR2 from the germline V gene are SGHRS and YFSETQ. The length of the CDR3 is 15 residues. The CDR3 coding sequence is TGCGCCAGCAGCTGGGCGGGGGCGGGCACAGATACGCAGTATTTT. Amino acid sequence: CASSWAGAGTDTQYF.

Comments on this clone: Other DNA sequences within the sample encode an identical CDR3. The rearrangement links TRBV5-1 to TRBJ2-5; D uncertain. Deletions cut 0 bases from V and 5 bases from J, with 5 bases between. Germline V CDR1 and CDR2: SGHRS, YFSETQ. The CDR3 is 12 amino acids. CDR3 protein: CASSLAQETQYF. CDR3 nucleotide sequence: TGCGCCAGCAGCTTGGCACAGGAGACCCAGTACTTC.

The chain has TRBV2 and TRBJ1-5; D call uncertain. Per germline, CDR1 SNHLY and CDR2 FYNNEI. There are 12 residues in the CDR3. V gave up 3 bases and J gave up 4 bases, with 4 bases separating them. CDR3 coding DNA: TGTGCCAGCAGTGACCAGAATCAGCCCCAGCATTTT. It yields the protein CASSDQNQPQHF.

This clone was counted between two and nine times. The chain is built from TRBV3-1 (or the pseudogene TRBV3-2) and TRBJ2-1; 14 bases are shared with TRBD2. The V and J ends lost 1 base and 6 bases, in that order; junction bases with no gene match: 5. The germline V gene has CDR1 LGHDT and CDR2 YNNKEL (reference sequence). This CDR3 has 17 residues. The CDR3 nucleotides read TGTGCCAGCAGCCAAGGACTAGCGGGAGGGTCTGGCAATGAGCAGTTCTTC. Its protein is CASSQGLAGGSGNEQFF.

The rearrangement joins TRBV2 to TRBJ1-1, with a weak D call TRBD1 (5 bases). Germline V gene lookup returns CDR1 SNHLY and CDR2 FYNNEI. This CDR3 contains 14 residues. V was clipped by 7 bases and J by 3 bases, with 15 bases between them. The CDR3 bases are TGTGCCAGCACCACACAGGTGCCGGACACTGAAGCTTTCTTT. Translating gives CASTTQVPDTEAFF. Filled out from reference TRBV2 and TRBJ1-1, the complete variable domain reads EPEVTQTPSHQVTQMGQEVILRCVPISNHLYFYWYRQILGQKVEFLVSFYNNEISEKSEIFDDQFSVERPDGSNFTLKIRSTKLEDSAMYFCASTTQVPDTEAFFGQGTRLTVV.

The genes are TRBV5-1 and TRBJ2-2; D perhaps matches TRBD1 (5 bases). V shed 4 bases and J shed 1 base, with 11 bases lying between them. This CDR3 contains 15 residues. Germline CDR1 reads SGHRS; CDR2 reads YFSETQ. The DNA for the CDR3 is TGCGCCAGCAGCGTACTTCAGGGGAACACCGGGGAGCTGTTTTTT. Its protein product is CASSVLQGNTGELFF.

CDR3 in amino acids: CASSLGLAGGGSEQYF. The CDR3 bases are TGCGCCAGCAGCTTGGGACTAGCGGGAGGGGGCTCCGAGCAGTACTTC. The V and J genes are TRBV5-1 and TRBJ2-7, with 14 bases lining up with TRBD2. The CDR3 consists of 16 residues. CDR1 is SGHRS, CDR2 YFSETQ, per germline. V lost 0 bases to trimming and J lost 6 bases; unmatched junction nucleotides: 5.

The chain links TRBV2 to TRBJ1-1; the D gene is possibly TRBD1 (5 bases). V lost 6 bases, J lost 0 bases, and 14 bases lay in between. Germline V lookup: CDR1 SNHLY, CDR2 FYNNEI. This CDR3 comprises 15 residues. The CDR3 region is CASRAVEGMNTEAFF. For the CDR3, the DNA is TGTGCCAGCAGGGCCGTGGAGGGGATGAACACTGAAGCTTTCTTT.